The clone carrying this TCR beta chain was observed a single time. This CDR3 contains 13 residues. In germline, CDR1 is SGHNT, CDR2 YENEEA. The trim removed 3 bases at V and 4 bases at J, leaving 1 base unmatched. This entry belongs to a study of T cell responses to AZD1222 COVID-19 vaccine. Using immunoSEQ multiplex PCR, the repertoire was profiled, and TCRdb retains in-frame clones only, with some absent. Among fewer than 110,000 clones listed, about 85% were seen once. The sample consisted of peripheral blood, taken on day 0 of AZD1222 vaccination. The chain couples TRBV11-3 to TRBJ1-1; 8 bases agree with TRBD1. The TCR comes from an adult in good health. CDR3 coding DNA: TGTGCCAGCAGCTTCACAGGGGGCACTGAAGCTTTCTTT. Protein sequence: CASSFTGGTEAFF.